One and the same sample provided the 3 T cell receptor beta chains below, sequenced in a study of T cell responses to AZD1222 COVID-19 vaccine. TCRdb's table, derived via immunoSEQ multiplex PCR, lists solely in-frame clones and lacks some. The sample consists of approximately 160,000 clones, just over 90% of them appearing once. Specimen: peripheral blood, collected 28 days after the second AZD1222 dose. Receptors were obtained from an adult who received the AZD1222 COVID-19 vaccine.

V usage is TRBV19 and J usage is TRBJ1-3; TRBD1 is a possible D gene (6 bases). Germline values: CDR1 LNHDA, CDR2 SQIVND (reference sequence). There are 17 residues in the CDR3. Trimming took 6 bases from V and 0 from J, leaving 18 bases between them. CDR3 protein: CASRLDSALYSGNTIYF. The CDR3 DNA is TGTGCCAGTAGATTGGACAGCGCGTTGTACTCTGGAAACACCATATATTTT.

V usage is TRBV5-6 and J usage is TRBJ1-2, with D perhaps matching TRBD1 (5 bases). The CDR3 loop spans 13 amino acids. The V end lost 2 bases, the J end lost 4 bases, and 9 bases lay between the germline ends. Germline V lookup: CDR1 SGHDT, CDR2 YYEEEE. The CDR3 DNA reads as TGTGCCAGCAGCTTAGGACAACCCTATGGCTACACCTTC. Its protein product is CASSLGQPYGYTF.

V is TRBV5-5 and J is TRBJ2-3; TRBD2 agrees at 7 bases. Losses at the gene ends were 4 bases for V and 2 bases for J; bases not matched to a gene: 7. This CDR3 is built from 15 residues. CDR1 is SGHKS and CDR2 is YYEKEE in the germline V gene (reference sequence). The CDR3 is CASSPWGRATDTQYF. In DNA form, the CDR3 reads TGTGCCAGCAGCCCCTGGGGGAGGGCCACAGATACGCAGTATTTT.